This entry is about one T cell receptor beta chain. The entry originates in a study of shared clonotypes between healthy human individuals. The assay was run at deep level. Sorted-subset replicate PCR reactions were performed with approximately 190 ng DNA, corresponding to roughly 27,000 T cell genomes. Assay used: immunoSEQ multiplex PCR; TCRdb lists only in-frame clones, some missing. Of around 2,000,000 clones listed, just over 90% are singletons. Germline CDR1 is MDHEN and CDR2 is SYDVKM. The CDR3 totals 15 residues. V lost 7 bases to trimming and J lost 4 bases, with 18 bases between them. CD8 cells regarded as naive lacked CD45RO, were positively chosen for CCR7, and omitted terminally differentiated effector memory CD45RA+ cells.

Material: naive CD8+ T cells from PBMCs. This chain links TRBV28 with TRBJ2-3; D tentatively fits TRBD1 or TRBD2 (6 bases each). The origin of this receptor is a man between 18 and 35 years old in good health. Some clones in this sample may be carry-over from other donors' samples. The chain's CDR3 is CASKTDFRGPDTQYF. Written as DNA, the CDR3 is TGTGCCAGCAAAACGGACTTCCGGGGGCCAGATACGCAGTATTTT.